This T cell receptor beta chain is from a study of CD8 T cells in ankylosing spondylitis. Per the germline V gene, CDR1 is SGHTA and CDR2 is FQGNSA. V lost 4 bases to trimming and J lost 3 bases, with 13 bases between them. The CDR3 runs to 15 residues. Via MiXCR, TCRdb re-called the 5' RACE reads, giving one row per CDR3 protein. Of a few hundred thousand distinct CDR3 sequences in the sample, 9.5% to 13% were seen once. This chain joins TRBV7-2 and TRBJ2-1; D could derive from TRBD1 or TRBD2 (5 bases each). This TCR was sampled from a female donor with ankylosing spondylitis or in good health (not recorded which). Sequenced material: blood, either unsorted or a sorted T cell fraction (not recorded which). The CDR3 nucleotides are TGTGCCAGCAGCTCCCGGGACCTCCTCTACAATGAGCAGTTCTTC. Translated: CASSSRDLLYNEQFF.